The 13 T cell receptor beta chains below were found in one sample sequenced in a study of siplizumab effects on memory and regulatory T cells. Sequenced by immunoSEQ multiplex PCR; TCRdb stores in-frame clones only, minus some. The sample lists more than 75,000 clones; 80% to 95% were seen once. Sequencing used CD8+ T cells sorted from blood. These receptor sequences come from a human donor in good health.

CDR3 bases: TGTGCCAGCAGCTTCCGGGACAGCTCCTACGAGCAGTACTTC. This encodes CASSFRDSSYEQYF. V gene TRBV11-2 combines with J gene TRBJ2-7, with 7 bases fitting TRBD1. The CDR3 totals 14 residues. Germline V gene data show CDR1 as SGHAT and CDR2 as FQNNGV. V lost 3 bases to trimming and J lost 0 bases; unmatched junction nucleotides: 2.

This chain joins TRBV6-1 and TRBJ2-1; D possibly corresponds to TRBD1 (5 bases). This CDR3 is built from 13 residues. Germline assignment: CDR1 MNHNS and CDR2 SASEGT. The germline V and J ends were trimmed by 6 bases and 10 bases, with 16 bases remaining between them. CDR3 sequence reads: CASRGDSVREQFF. DNA of the CDR3: TGTGCCAGCAGGGGCGACAGCGTCCGGGAGCAGTTCTTC.

Only one count was recorded for this clone. The chain is built from TRBV7-2 and TRBJ2-7; TRBD2 matches 14 bases. Trimming cost V 5 bases and J 0 bases; bases outside gene matches: 6. Per the germline V gene, CDR1 is SGHTA and CDR2 is FQGNSA. The length of the CDR3 is 17 residues. CDR3 coding DNA: TGTGCCAGCAGCGAGGGACTAGCGGGGGCCATCTCCTACGAGCAGTACTTC. Protein: CASSEGLAGAISYEQYF.

This clone was counted a single time. The chain links TRBV11-1 to TRBJ2-1; D remains unclear. Germline CDR1 and CDR2: SGHAT and FQDESV (reference sequence). The V end was cut by 0 bases, the J end by 9 bases, with 24 bases between. The CDR3 extends over 18 amino acids. DNA of the CDR3: TGTGCCAGCAGCTTAGCGCTCGGGCGGAATCATTTATTTCTTGAGCAGTTCTTC. Translating it yields CASSLALGRNHLFLEQFF.

The CDR3 DNA sequence: TGCGCCAGCAGCCAAGTTTCAGGACAGGTGAACTATGGCTACACCTTC. Translating it yields CASSQVSGQVNYGYTF. This chain joins TRBV4-1 and TRBJ1-2, with 7 bases identical to TRBD1. This CDR3 is 16 amino acids long. Per the germline V gene, CDR1 is MGHRA and CDR2 is YSYEKL. With 1 base clipped from V and 2 bases from J, the junction kept 7 bases outside the gene matches.

Only one count was recorded for this clone. J is TRBJ1-2 and V is TRBV30, with a weak D call TRBD1 (5 bases). V lost 4 bases and J lost 0, with 9 bases in between. Germline assignment: CDR1 GTSNPN and CDR2 SVGIG (reference sequence). The CDR3 length is 13 residues. The CDR3 loop is CAWTEGPNYGYTF. The CDR3 nucleotides are TGTGCCTGGACTGAGGGGCCTAACTATGGCTACACCTTC.

This chain uses TRBV19 with TRBJ2-7; D remains unclear. The germline V gene has CDR1 LNHDA and CDR2 SQIVND (reference sequence). This CDR3 is built from 14 residues. Trimming took 3 bases from V and 4 from J, leaving 13 bases between them. The CDR3 sequence is CASSMYTGEYEQYF. Here the CDR3 DNA reads TGTGCCAGTAGTATGTACACTGGGGAATACGAGCAGTACTTC.

The chain joins TRBV7-3 to TRBJ2-1; D may be TRBD1 (6 bases). Germline lookup yields CDR1 SGHTA and CDR2 FQGTGA. The V end was cut by 6 bases, the J end by 0 bases, with 9 bases between. The CDR3 consists of 14 residues. The CDR3 nucleotides read TGTGCCAGCAGGCCGGACAGCTCCTACAATGAGCAGTTCTTC. Amino acid sequence: CASRPDSSYNEQFF.

V is TRBV27 and J is TRBJ2-1; TRBD1 is a possible D gene (5 bases). CDR3 size: 15 residues. The germline CDR1 and CDR2 sequences are MNHEY and SMNVEV (reference sequence). V shed 3 bases and J shed 2 bases, with 11 bases lying between them. For the CDR3, the DNA is TGTGCCAGCAGTTTGGGGCAGCCTACCTACAATGAGCAGTTCTTC. Its translation: CASSLGQPTYNEQFF.

The chain has TRBV4-1 and TRBJ2-7, with D maybe TRBD2 (6 bases). Trimming pared 0 bases from V and 7 bases from J, leaving 19 bases between. Per the germline V gene, CDR1 is MGHRA and CDR2 is YSYEKL. The CDR3 is 16 residues long. CDR3 region: CASSQDGGAVYGEQYF. CDR3 nucleotide sequence: TGCGCCAGCAGCCAAGACGGCGGGGCGGTGTATGGGGAGCAGTACTTC.

CDR3 coding DNA: TGTGCCAGCAGCCAAGATCCGAACAGGGAATTAGCCGGGGAGCTGTTTTTT. It encodes CASSQDPNRELAGELFF. The rearrangement joins TRBV14 to TRBJ2-2; TRBD1 is a possible D gene (6 bases). Deletions cut 0 bases from V and 6 bases from J, with 17 bases between. The CDR3 length is 17 residues. The germline V gene encodes CDR1 SGHDN and CDR2 FVKESK.

This chain connects TRBV19 to TRBJ2-3, with no clear D. The CDR3 sequence is 14 residues long. Between the trimmed V and J ends, which lost 3 bases and 0 bases, there was a span of 7 bases. From germline, CDR1 is LNHDA and CDR2 SQIVND (reference sequence). As DNA, the CDR3 is TGTGCCAGTAGTATTTCGGAGAGCACAGATACGCAGTATTTT. It encodes CASSISESTDTQYF.

This clone was seen a few times. This chain connects TRBV7-9 to TRBJ1-1, with D hard to call. The germline gives CDR1 SEHNR, CDR2 FQNEAQ (reference sequence). The CDR3 is 12 residues long. Trimming stripped 5 bases from V and 5 bases from J, with 9 bases between. This CDR3 reads CASSEGWTEAFF. The CDR3 nucleotides are TGTGCCAGCAGCGAGGGATGGACTGAAGCTTTCTTT.